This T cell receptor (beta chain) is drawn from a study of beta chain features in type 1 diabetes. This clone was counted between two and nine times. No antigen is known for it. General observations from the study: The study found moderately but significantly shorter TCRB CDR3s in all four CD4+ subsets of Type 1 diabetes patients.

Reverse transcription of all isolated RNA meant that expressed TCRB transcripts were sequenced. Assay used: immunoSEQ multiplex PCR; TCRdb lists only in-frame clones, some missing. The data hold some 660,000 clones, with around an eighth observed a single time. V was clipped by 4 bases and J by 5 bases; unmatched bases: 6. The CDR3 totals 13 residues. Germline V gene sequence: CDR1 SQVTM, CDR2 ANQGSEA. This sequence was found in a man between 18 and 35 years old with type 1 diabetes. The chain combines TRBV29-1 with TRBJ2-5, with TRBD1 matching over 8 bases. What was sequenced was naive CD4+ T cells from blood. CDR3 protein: CSVGTGSGETQYF. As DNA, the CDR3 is TGCAGCGTTGGGACAGGGTCTGGGGAGACCCAGTACTTC.